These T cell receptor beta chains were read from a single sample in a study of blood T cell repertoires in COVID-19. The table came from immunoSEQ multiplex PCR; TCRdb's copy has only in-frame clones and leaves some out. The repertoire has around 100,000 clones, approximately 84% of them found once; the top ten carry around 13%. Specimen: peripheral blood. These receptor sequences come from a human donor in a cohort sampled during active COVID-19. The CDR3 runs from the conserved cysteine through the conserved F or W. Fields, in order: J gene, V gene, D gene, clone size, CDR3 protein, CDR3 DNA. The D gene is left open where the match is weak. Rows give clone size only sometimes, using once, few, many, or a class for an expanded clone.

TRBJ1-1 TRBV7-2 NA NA CASSLGFRGMAFF TGTGCCAGCAGCTTAGGCTTCAGGGGTATGGCTTTCTTT
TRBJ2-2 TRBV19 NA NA CASSSGGEVTGELFF TGTGCCAGTAGTAGTGGAGGGGAGGTCACCGGGGAGCTGTTTTTT
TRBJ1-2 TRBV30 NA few CAWRWSANNYGYTF TGTGCCTGGAGGTGGTCAGCGAATAACTATGGCTACACCTTC
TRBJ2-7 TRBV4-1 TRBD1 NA CASSHPGQGADEQYF TGCGCCAGCAGCCACCCGGGCCAGGGGGCGGACGAGCAGTACTTC
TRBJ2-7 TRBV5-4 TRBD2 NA CASSLVGGYEQYF TGTGCCAGCAGCTTGGTGGGGGGGTACGAGCAGTACTTC
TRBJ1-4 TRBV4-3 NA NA CASSQVGGPAMKGKLFF TGCGCCAGCAGCCAAGTTGGGGGCCCCGCTATGAAGGGGAAACTGTTTTTT
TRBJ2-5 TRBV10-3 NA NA CAISESGGGPVETQYF TGTGCCATCAGTGAGAGTGGGGGGGGGCCGGTAGAGACCCAGTACTTC
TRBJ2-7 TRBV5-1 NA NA CASKDQGGYEQYF TGCGCCAGCAAGGATCAGGGTGGATACGAGCAGTACTTC
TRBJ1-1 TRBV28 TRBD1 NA CASNLPGQGLMNTEAFF TGTGCCAGCAACCTCCCGGGACAGGGGCTCATGAACACTGAAGCTTTCTTT
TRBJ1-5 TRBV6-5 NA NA CASRSLGLNQPQHF TGTGCCAGCAGGAGCCTGGGACTCAATCAGCCCCAGCATTTT
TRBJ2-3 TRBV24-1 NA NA CATSDGSTDTQYF TGTGCCACCAGTGACGGGAGCACAGATACGCAGTATTTT
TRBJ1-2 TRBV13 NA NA CASSSTPQAGGGYTF TGTGCCAGCAGCTCAACCCCGCAGGCAGGAGGAGGCTACACCTTC
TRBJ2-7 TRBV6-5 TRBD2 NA CASSSQRGETYEQYF TGTGCCAGCAGTTCCCAGCGGGGGGAAACCTACGAGCAGTACTTC
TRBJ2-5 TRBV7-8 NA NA CASSRGGAAGETQYF TGTGCCAGCAGCCGAGGCGGGGCAGCCGGAGAGACCCAGTACTTC
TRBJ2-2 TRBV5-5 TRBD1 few CASSLGTGRATGELFF TGTGCCAGCAGCTTAGGGACAGGGCGGGCCACCGGGGAGCTGTTTTTT
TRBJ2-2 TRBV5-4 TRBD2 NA CASSPGLAVPGELFF TGTGCCAGCAGCCCGGGACTAGCGGTACCCGGGGAGCTGTTTTTT
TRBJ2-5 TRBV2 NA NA CASTRGGGQPQETQYF TGTGCCAGCACTAGAGGGGGGGGACAACCCCAAGAGACCCAGTACTTC
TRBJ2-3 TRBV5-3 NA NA CARSLEQGGTPDTQYF TGTGCCAGAAGCTTGGAGCAGGGAGGAACCCCAGATACGCAGTATTTT
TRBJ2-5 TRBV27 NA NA CASSPWTRAETQYF TGTGCCAGCAGTCCCTGGACCAGGGCAGAGACCCAGTACTTC
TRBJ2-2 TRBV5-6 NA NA CASSLPRGPNTGELFF TGTGCCAGCAGCTTGCCCAGGGGCCCGAACACCGGGGAGCTGTTTTTT
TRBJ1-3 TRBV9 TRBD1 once CASSAWGRTGVSGNTIYF TGTGCCAGCAGCGCCTGGGGGAGGACAGGCGTCTCTGGAAACACCATATATTTT
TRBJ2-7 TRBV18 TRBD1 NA CASSWDRGYEQYF TGTGCCAGCTCCTGGGACAGGGGCTACGAGCAGTACTTC
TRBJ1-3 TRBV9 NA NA CASKSGEGGNTIYF TGTGCCAGCAAGTCAGGGGAGGGGGGAAACACCATATATTTT
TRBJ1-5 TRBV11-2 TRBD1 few CASSRDRDSNQPQHF TGTGCCAGCAGCCGAGACAGGGATAGCAATCAGCCCCAGCATTTT
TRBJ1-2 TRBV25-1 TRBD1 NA CASSGGTGVYGYTF TGTGCCAGCAGTGGCGGGACAGGGGTCTATGGCTACACCTTC
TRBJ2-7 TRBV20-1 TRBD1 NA CSHQGVYEQYF TGCAGCCACCAGGGGGTATACGAGCAGTACTTC
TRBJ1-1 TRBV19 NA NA CASSRGGQNTEAFF TGTGCCAGTAGTAGGGGGGGCCAGAACACTGAAGCTTTCTTT
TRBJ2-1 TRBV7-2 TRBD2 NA CASSFQRGGPNEQFF TGTGCCAGCAGCTTCCAGCGGGGGGGCCCTAATGAGCAGTTCTTC
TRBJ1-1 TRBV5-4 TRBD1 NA CASSLPTGRNTEAFF TGTGCCAGCAGCCTGCCGACAGGGAGGAATACTGAAGCTTTCTTT
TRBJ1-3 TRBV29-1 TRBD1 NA CSVDRDRGANTIYF TGCAGCGTAGATCGGGACAGGGGGGCAAACACCATATATTTT
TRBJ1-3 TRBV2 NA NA CASSEAGGNTIYF TGTGCCAGCAGTGAAGCCGGGGGAAACACCATATATTTT
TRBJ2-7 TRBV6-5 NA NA CASTPGDPTTYEQYF TGTGCCAGCACACCAGGGGATCCGACGACCTACGAGCAGTACTTC
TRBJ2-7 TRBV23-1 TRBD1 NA CASTRDRVPASYEQYF TGCGCCAGCACCCGGGACAGGGTACCGGCCTCCTACGAGCAGTACTTC
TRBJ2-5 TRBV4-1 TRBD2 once CASSQAMGYSGGVGETQYF TGCGCCAGCAGCCAAGCTATGGGCTATAGCGGGGGGGTGGGAGAGACCCAGTACTTC
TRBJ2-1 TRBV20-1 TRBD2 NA CSASKAGGTGINEQFF TGCAGTGCTAGTAAAGCGGGGGGAACTGGTATTAATGAGCAGTTCTTC
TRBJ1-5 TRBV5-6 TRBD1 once CASSRQGAGRLQPQHF TGTGCCAGCAGCCGACAGGGGGCCGGGAGGCTTCAGCCCCAGCATTTT
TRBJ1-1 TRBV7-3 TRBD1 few CASSKGANTEAFF TGTGCCAGCAGTAAGGGGGCGAACACTGAAGCTTTCTTT
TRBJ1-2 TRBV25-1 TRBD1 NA CASSETGISGYTF TGTGCCAGCAGTGAGACAGGGATAAGTGGCTACACCTTC
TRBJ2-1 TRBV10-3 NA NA CATRVSEKNEQFF TGTGCCACTCGAGTATCGGAGAAAAATGAGCAGTTCTTC
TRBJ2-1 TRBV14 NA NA CASSQSGNEQFF TGTGCCAGCAGCCAATCAGGAAATGAGCAGTTCTTC
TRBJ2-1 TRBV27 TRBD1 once CASSLRGQSYNEQFF TGTGCCAGCAGTTTAAGGGGACAGAGCTACAATGAGCAGTTCTTC
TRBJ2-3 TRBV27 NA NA CASRGHGTDTQYF TGTGCCAGCCGTGGACACGGCACAGATACGCAGTATTTT
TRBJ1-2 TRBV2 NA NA CASRVANYGYTF TGTGCCAGCAGGGTAGCCAACTATGGCTACACCTTC
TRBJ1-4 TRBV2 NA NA CASSWALEGEKLFF TGTGCCAGCAGTTGGGCCCTGGAGGGAGAAAAACTGTTTTTT
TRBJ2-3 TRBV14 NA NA CASSQDPRDSTDTQYF TGTGCCAGCAGCCAAGATCCGCGAGATAGCACAGATACGCAGTATTTT
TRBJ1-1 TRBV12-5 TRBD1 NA CASDHRGMNTEAFF TGTGCTAGTGATCACAGGGGGATGAACACTGAAGCTTTCTTT
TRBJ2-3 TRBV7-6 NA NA CASSPGEGVVWDTQYF TGTGCCAGCAGCCCAGGGGAAGGGGTTGTTTGGGATACGCAGTATTTT
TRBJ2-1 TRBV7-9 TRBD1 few CASSLRDRGENEQFF TGTGCCAGCAGCCTACGGGACAGGGGGGAAAATGAGCAGTTCTTC
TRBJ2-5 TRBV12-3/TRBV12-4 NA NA CASSLARGETQYF TGTGCCAGCAGCCTAGCACGGGGAGAGACCCAGTACTTC
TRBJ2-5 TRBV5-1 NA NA CASSIGAGANKETQYF TGCGCCAGCAGTATTGGGGCAGGGGCGAATAAAGAGACCCAGTACTTC
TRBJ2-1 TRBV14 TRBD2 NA CASSLAGGNEQFF TGTGCCAGCAGCCTGGCGGGGGGCAATGAGCAGTTCTTC
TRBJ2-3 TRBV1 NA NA CTSSQDPTGVAGGSHTDTQYF NA
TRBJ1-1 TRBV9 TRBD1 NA CASSSNAGGAMNTEAFF TGTGCCAGCAGCTCAAACGCAGGGGGCGCGATGAACACTGAAGCTTTCTTT
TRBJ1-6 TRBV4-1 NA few CASSQVGPGTLHF TGCGCCAGCAGCCAAGTAGGCCCAGGCACCCTCCACTTT
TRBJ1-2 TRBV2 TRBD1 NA CASRDRNYGYTF TGTGCCAGCAGGGACAGGAACTATGGCTACACCTTC
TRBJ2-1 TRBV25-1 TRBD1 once CASRDRRNEQFF TGTGCCAGCAGGGACAGGCGGAATGAGCAGTTCTTC
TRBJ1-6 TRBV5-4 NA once CASRGDSSYNSPLHF TGTGCCAGCCGAGGCGATAGCTCCTATAATTCACCCCTCCACTTT
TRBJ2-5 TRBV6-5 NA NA CASTRTETQYF TGTGCCAGCACCAGAACAGAGACCCAGTACTTC
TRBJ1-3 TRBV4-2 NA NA CASSRQEADSGNTIYF TGTGCCAGCAGCAGACAGGAGGCCGACTCTGGAAACACCATATATTTT